Presented here are 18 T cell receptor beta chains from one specimen sequenced in a study of T-cell reconstitution after alpha-beta-depleted transplantation in children. Unique molecular identifiers were incorporated into the prepared TCRbeta library. TCRdb reprocessed the PCR reads via MiXCR and lists one record per CDR3 protein. The sample carries tens of thousands of distinct CDR3 sequences, 4.9% recorded once. Sequenced here: PBMCs, mostly from graft donor cells, sampled 180 days after TCRalphabeta/CD19-depleted stem cell transplant. Receptors were obtained from a boy younger than two who had a stem cell transplant for acute myeloid leukemia, so the T cells may come from the graft donor.

This clonotype was seen many times. The chain uses TRBV2 and TRBJ2-7, with D possibly matching TRBD2 (5 bases). Germline V CDR1 and CDR2: SNHLY, FYNNEI. This CDR3 region has 11 residues. The V gene lost 6 bases and the J gene lost 3 bases, with 6 bases spanning the gap. CDR3 loop: CASSEGYEQYV. CDR3 DNA sequence: TGTGCCAGCAGCGAGGGCTACGAGCAGTACGTC.

In its sample, this clonotype was seen many times. The rearrangement joins TRBV5-6 to TRBJ2-7, with D possibly matching TRBD1 (6 bases). The CDR3 runs 14 residues. V dropped 3 bases and J dropped 2 bases, with 12 bases sitting between them. From germline, CDR1 is SGHDT and CDR2 YYEEEE. CDR3 nucleotides: TGTGCCAGCAGCTCGCCCGGGACAACCTACGAGCAGTACGTC. Its translation is CASSSPGTTYEQYV.

This clonotype has a count of ten or more. This chain joins TRBV20-1 and TRBJ2-7; 8 positions match TRBD1. The junction had 3 bases not matched to a gene; V was cut back by 5 bases and J by 0 bases. CDR1 is DFQATT and CDR2 is SNEGSKA in the germline V gene (reference sequence). CDR3 length equals 13 residues. CDR3 sequence: CSAWTGSSYEQYF. DNA of the CDR3: TGCAGTGCTTGGACAGGGAGCTCCTACGAGCAGTACTTC.

Ten or more counts support this clonotype. The CDR3 sequence: CSANRGRETSQETQYF. DNA for the CDR3: TGCAGTGCTAATAGAGGGAGGGAAACTAGCCAAGAGACCCAGTACTTC. The J gene is TRBJ2-5, the V gene TRBV20-1; TRBD2 matches 7 bases. This CDR3 is 16 amino acids long. In germline, CDR1 is DFQATT, CDR2 SNEGSKA (reference sequence). V shed 4 bases, J shed 1 base, and the junction held 12 bases outside the gene matches.

This clonotype was seen many times. The rearrangement uses TRBV20-1 and TRBJ2-1, with D perhaps matching TRBD2 (6 bases). The CDR3 extends over 15 amino acids. In germline, CDR1 is DFQATT, CDR2 SNEGSKA (reference sequence). V dropped 4 bases and J dropped 2 bases, with 15 bases sitting between them. CDR3 region: CSAIKWDFPYNEQFF. The CDR3 bases are TGCAGTGCTATCAAGTGGGACTTCCCCTACAATGAGCAGTTCTTC.

This clonotype showed up many times. The rearrangement uses TRBV7-3 and TRBJ2-3, with no clear D. CDR3 length equals 14 residues. The V gene lost 5 bases and the J gene lost 2 bases, with 11 bases spanning the gap. CDR1 and CDR2 from the germline V gene are SGHTA and FQGTGA. CDR3 loop: CASSTGLNTDTQYF. For the CDR3, the DNA is TGTGCCAGCAGCACCGGGCTTAACACAGATACGCAGTATTTT.

This clonotype was seen at least ten times. The chain joins TRBV20-1 to TRBJ2-2; 7 bases map to TRBD2. Per germline, CDR1 DFQATT and CDR2 SNEGSKA (reference sequence). V dropped 0 bases and J dropped 4; count of bases not matched to a gene: 2. The CDR3 has 14 residues. CDR3 in DNA: TGCAGTGCTAGAGATTGGGGGGGCACCGGGGAGCTGTTTTTT. Protein sequence: CSARDWGGTGELFF.

This clonotype was found many times. The rearrangement joins TRBV6-2 or TRBV6-3 to TRBJ2-6, with 7 bases fitting TRBD1. V lost 4 bases to trimming and J lost 0 bases; unmatched junction nucleotides: 9. CDR1 is MNHEY and CDR2 is SVGEGT in the germline V gene. CDR3 length equals 18 residues. CDR3 loop: CASSSLGGTVSGANVLTF. CDR3 DNA sequence: TGTGCCAGCAGTTCCCTAGGGGGCACGGTCTCTGGGGCCAACGTCCTGACTTTC.

This clonotype was seen repeatedly, ten times or more. The chain joins TRBV5-1 to TRBJ2-1; perhaps TRBD2 as D (5 bases). This CDR3 contains 15 residues. The V gene lost 4 bases and the J gene lost 8 bases, with 19 bases spanning the gap. Germline CDR1 SGHRS, CDR2 YFSETQ. CDR3 in DNA: TGCGCCAGCAGCCCACTTTTTAGCGTGGGCGATGAGCAGTTCTTC. Protein product: CASSPLFSVGDEQFF.

In this sample, this clonotype turned up many times. The CDR3 sequence: CSAYSTTDEQFF. CDR3 DNA: TGCAGCGCTTATAGTACTACGGATGAGCAGTTCTTC. V is TRBV29-1 and J is TRBJ2-1; no clear D gene. Trimming took off 7 bases at V and 8 bases at J, with 15 bases between the two ends. Germline V CDR1 and CDR2: SQVTM, ANQGSEA. The CDR3 extends over 12 amino acids.

This clonotype was found many times. This chain connects TRBV29-1 to TRBJ2-3; D may be TRBD1 (6 bases). Germline loops: CDR1 SQVTM, CDR2 ANQGSEA. The CDR3 covers 14 residues. The V and J ends lost 4 bases and 0 bases respectively, with 11 bases between them. DNA of the CDR3: TGCAGCGTTGTAGGACAGTTCAGCACAGATACGCAGTATTTT. As protein: CSVVGQFSTDTQYF.

This clonotype has at least ten counts. The J gene is TRBJ2-5, the V gene TRBV20-1, with D unclear. V was pared by 5 bases and J by 2 bases, with 6 bases between. Germline-derived CDR1 and CDR2 are DFQATT and SNEGSKA (reference sequence). The CDR3 has 11 amino acids. CDR3: CSAGKQETQYF. The CDR3 DNA is TGCAGTGCTGGCAAACAAGAGACCCAGTACTTC.

This clonotype was found many times. J is TRBJ2-1 and V is TRBV3-1; a possible D gene is TRBD2 (5 bases). With 4 bases removed from V and 0 bases from J, the gap between germline ends came to 16 bases. CDR3 length equals 17 residues. Germline-derived CDR1 and CDR2 are LGHDT and YNNKEL (reference sequence). The CDR3 is CASSPLLASNSYNEQFF. The CDR3 nucleotides are TGTGCCAGCAGCCCACTTTTGGCTAGCAACTCCTACAATGAGCAGTTCTTC.

In its sample, this clonotype was seen many times. The chain recombines TRBV12-3 or TRBV12-4 with TRBJ2-3; 7 positions agree with TRBD2. The junction had 6 bases not matched to a gene; V was cut back by 2 bases and J by 1 base. CDR3 length: 16 amino acids. The CDR3: CASSLRGVSGTDTQYF. In DNA form, the CDR3 reads TGTGCCAGCAGTTTACGGGGGGTTTCTGGCACAGATACGCAGTATTTT.

This clonotype was observed many times. This chain connects TRBV20-1 to TRBJ2-1, with 8 bases aligning to TRBD2. Germline V gene sequence: CDR1 DFQATT, CDR2 SNEGSKA (reference sequence). V shed 5 bases and J 0 bases; nucleotides not matched to a gene: 3. This CDR3 comprises 14 residues. CDR3 bases: TGCAGTGCTCGGGGGGGAAGCTCCTACAATGAGCAGTTCTTC. This gives the protein CSARGGSSYNEQFF.

This clonotype was recorded many times. This rearrangement joins TRBV11-2 to TRBJ1-2; no firm D call. There are 13 residues in the CDR3. The germline V and J ends were trimmed by 5 bases and 1 base, with 8 bases remaining between them. Per germline, CDR1 SGHAT and CDR2 FQNNGV. The CDR3 nucleotides read TGTGCCAGCAGCCCACACCTTAACTATGGCTACACCTTC. This sequence encodes CASSPHLNYGYTF.

At least ten counts were recorded for this clonotype. The gene calls are TRBV9 and TRBJ1-2; D is possibly TRBD1 (5 bases). Germline CDR1 reads SGDLS; CDR2 reads YYNGEE. Trimming removed 4 bases from V and 4 bases from J, with 14 bases in between. CDR3 size: 14 residues. CDR3 DNA: TGTGCCAGCAGCTCCAGGGAGCCTAGCTATGGCTACACCTTC. This gives the protein CASSSREPSYGYTF.

Ten or more counts support this clonotype. V and J are TRBV12-3 or TRBV12-4 and TRBJ2-3; 7 bases map to TRBD2. V lost 6 bases to trimming and J lost 1 base; unmatched junction nucleotides: 7. The CDR3 is made up of 15 amino acids. CDR3 in DNA: TGTGCCAGCAGCAATCCGGGACTACGCACAGATACGCAGTATTTT. It specifies CASSNPGLRTDTQYF.